Listed below are T cell receptor beta chains from one sample, sequenced in a study of T cell responses to AZD1222 COVID-19 vaccine. Libraries were prepared by immunoSEQ multiplex PCR; TCRdb keeps only in-frame clonotypes and omits some of them. The data contain over 150,000 clones, roughly 94% of them seen just once; the ten biggest clones take up around 4%. The sample was peripheral blood, taken on day 0 of MenACWY control vaccination. The receptors shown here come from an adult in good health. CDR3s include the opening cysteine and the closing phenylalanine or tryptophan. The D gene is left open where the match is weak. Clone size is stated in some rows and not others, as once, few, many or a class when expanded.

D gene: -
J gene: TRBJ1-5
clone size: -
V gene: TRBV24-1
CDR3 protein: CATSDAGLESNQPQHF
CDR3 DNA: TGTGCCACCAGTGATGCAGGGTTGGAGAGCAATCAGCCCCAGCATTTT

D gene: -
J gene: TRBJ2-7
clone size: -
V gene: TRBV20-1
CDR3 protein: CSASRRNSYEQYF
CDR3 DNA: TGCAGTGCTAGTCGACGAAACTCCTACGAGCAGTACTTC

D gene: TRBD2
J gene: TRBJ2-1
clone size: -
V gene: TRBV3-1/TRBV3-2
CDR3 protein: CASSQEAGGIEGSYNEQFF
CDR3 DNA: TGTGCCAGCAGCCAAGAAGCGGGAGGGATTGAAGGCTCCTACAATGAGCAGTTCTTC

D gene: -
J gene: TRBJ1-1
clone size: -
V gene: TRBV29-1
CDR3 protein: CSVEGAFF
CDR3 DNA: TGCAGCGTTGAAGGGGCTTTCTTT

D gene: -
J gene: TRBJ2-1
clone size: -
V gene: TRBV7-6
CDR3 protein: CASSPQGLLSSYNEQFF
CDR3 DNA: TGTGCCAGCAGCCCCCAAGGACTACTAAGCTCCTACAATGAGCAGTTCTTC

D gene: -
J gene: TRBJ2-7
clone size: -
V gene: TRBV3-1/TRBV3-2
CDR3 protein: CASSTSLANGHEQYF
CDR3 DNA: TGTGCCAGCAGCACCTCCCTAGCGAACGGCCACGAGCAGTACTTC

D gene: -
J gene: TRBJ2-3
clone size: -
V gene: TRBV7-2
CDR3 protein: CASSSGLGLGTQYF
CDR3 DNA: TGTGCCAGCAGCTCGGGACTGGGTTTAGGTACGCAGTATTTT

D gene: -
J gene: TRBJ1-1
clone size: -
V gene: TRBV2
CDR3 protein: CASTRDALTEAFF
CDR3 DNA: TGTGCCAGCACCCGGGACGCACTCACTGAAGCTTTCTTT

D gene: -
J gene: TRBJ2-5
clone size: -
V gene: TRBV18
CDR3 protein: CASSPDRSKGVSETQYF
CDR3 DNA: TGTGCCAGCTCACCGGACCGTAGCAAGGGGGTATCAGAGACCCAGTACTTC

D gene: -
J gene: TRBJ1-1
clone size: -
V gene: TRBV6-2/TRBV6-3
CDR3 protein: CASSYSPGELTEAFF
CDR3 DNA: TGTGCCAGCAGTTACTCTCCAGGGGAGTTGACTGAAGCTTTCTTT

D gene: -
J gene: TRBJ1-2
clone size: -
V gene: TRBV29-1
CDR3 protein: CSVVAGYGGYTF
CDR3 DNA: TGCAGCGTTGTGGCAGGGTACGGTGGCTACACCTTC

D gene: TRBD1
J gene: TRBJ1-2
clone size: -
V gene: TRBV7-3
CDR3 protein: CASSPMPDRGPGYTF
CDR3 DNA: TGTGCCAGCAGCCCGATGCCAGACAGGGGGCCCGGCTACACCTTC

D gene: -
J gene: TRBJ1-5
clone size: -
V gene: TRBV2
CDR3 protein: CASSPGSFSQPQHF
CDR3 DNA: TGTGCCAGCAGCCCAGGTAGCTTCAGTCAGCCCCAGCATTTT

D gene: TRBD1
J gene: TRBJ1-3
clone size: -
V gene: TRBV19
CDR3 protein: CASSNPTGTGGRSGNTIYF
CDR3 DNA: TGTGCCAGTAGTAACCCAACCGGGACAGGGGGCCGATCTGGAAACACCATATATTTT

D gene: TRBD1
J gene: TRBJ1-4
clone size: -
V gene: TRBV11-2
CDR3 protein: CASSPDRAKSILNEKLFF
CDR3 DNA: TGTGCCAGCAGCCCGGACAGGGCCAAATCGATCCTTAATGAAAAACTGTTTTTT

D gene: TRBD1
J gene: TRBJ1-2
clone size: -
V gene: TRBV7-2
CDR3 protein: CASSFQGDDGYTF
CDR3 DNA: TGTGCCAGCAGTTTCCAGGGGGATGATGGCTACACCTTC

D gene: -
J gene: TRBJ2-5
clone size: -
V gene: TRBV6-5
CDR3 protein: CASSQQETQYF
CDR3 DNA: TGTGCCAGCAGCCAGCAAGAGACCCAGTACTTC

D gene: TRBD1
J gene: TRBJ1-5
clone size: once
V gene: TRBV19
CDR3 protein: CASSIPDRVGNQPQHF
CDR3 DNA: TGTGCCAGTAGTATCCCCGACAGGGTGGGCAATCAGCCCCAGCATTTT

D gene: -
J gene: TRBJ2-7
clone size: -
V gene: TRBV11-1
CDR3 protein: CASSLTDSSYEQYF
CDR3 DNA: TGTGCCAGCAGCTTGACAGATTCATCCTACGAGCAGTACTTC

D gene: TRBD1
J gene: TRBJ1-1
clone size: -
V gene: TRBV7-9
CDR3 protein: CASSRRTGNTEAFF
CDR3 DNA: TGTGCCAGCAGCCGCCGGACAGGGAACACTGAAGCTTTCTTT

D gene: TRBD1
J gene: TRBJ2-2
clone size: -
V gene: TRBV27
CDR3 protein: CASSLDRAYTGELFF
CDR3 DNA: TGTGCCAGCAGTTTAGACAGGGCTTATACCGGGGAGCTGTTTTTT

D gene: -
J gene: TRBJ2-2
clone size: -
V gene: TRBV5-1
CDR3 protein: CASSQPRLGSNTGELFF
CDR3 DNA: TGCGCCAGCAGCCAGCCCCGACTGGGATCGAACACCGGGGAGCTGTTTTTT

D gene: -
J gene: TRBJ2-7
clone size: -
V gene: TRBV5-6
CDR3 protein: CASSIRVLGNYEQYF
CDR3 DNA: TGTGCCAGCAGCATCCGGGTCCTGGGGAACTACGAGCAGTACTTC

D gene: -
J gene: TRBJ2-1
clone size: -
V gene: TRBV7-2
CDR3 protein: CASSLTGYNEQFF
CDR3 DNA: TGTGCCAGCAGCTTAACCGGGTACAATGAGCAGTTCTTC

D gene: TRBD1
J gene: TRBJ1-1
clone size: -
V gene: TRBV29-1
CDR3 protein: CSVYRGTEAFF
CDR3 DNA: TGCAGCGTTTACAGGGGCACTGAAGCTTTCTTT

D gene: TRBD2
J gene: TRBJ2-4
clone size: -
V gene: TRBV6-2/TRBV6-3
CDR3 protein: CASSPPGLAGGQNIQYF
CDR3 DNA: TGTGCCAGCAGTCCACCGGGACTAGCGGGAGGTCAAAACATTCAGTACTTC

D gene: -
J gene: TRBJ1-5
clone size: -
V gene: TRBV12-5
CDR3 protein: CASALSAENQPQHF
CDR3 DNA: TGTGCTAGTGCGCTCTCGGCTGAAAATCAGCCCCAGCATTTT

D gene: TRBD1
J gene: TRBJ2-7
clone size: -
V gene: TRBV5-1
CDR3 protein: CASSLGDRGLGEQYF
CDR3 DNA: TGCGCCAGCAGCTTGGGGGACAGGGGGCTTGGCGAGCAGTACTTC

D gene: -
J gene: TRBJ2-1
clone size: -
V gene: TRBV27
CDR3 protein: CASSLERSTYNEQFF
CDR3 DNA: TGTGCCAGCAGTTTAGAGAGGAGCACCTACAATGAGCAGTTCTTC

D gene: -
J gene: TRBJ2-7
clone size: -
V gene: TRBV9
CDR3 protein: CASSPDREGYEQYF
CDR3 DNA: TGTGCCAGCAGCCCGGACAGGGAGGGGTACGAGCAGTACTTC

D gene: -
J gene: TRBJ1-5
clone size: -
V gene: TRBV7-2
CDR3 protein: CASSLAVSNQPQHF
CDR3 DNA: TGTGCCAGCAGCTTGGCCGTTAGCAATCAGCCCCAGCATTTT

D gene: -
J gene: TRBJ1-5
clone size: -
V gene: TRBV19
CDR3 protein: CASSPNPERTYSNQPQHF
CDR3 DNA: TGTGCCAGTAGTCCGAACCCGGAGAGGACCTATAGCAATCAGCCCCAGCATTTT

D gene: TRBD1
J gene: TRBJ1-5
clone size: -
V gene: TRBV19
CDR3 protein: CASSQSQGVGSNQPQHF
CDR3 DNA: TGTGCCAGTAGTCAGTCACAGGGGGTAGGTAGCAATCAGCCCCAGCATTTT

D gene: TRBD1
J gene: TRBJ1-6
clone size: -
V gene: TRBV30
CDR3 protein: CAWVDRGYYKSPLHF
CDR3 DNA: TGTGCCTGGGTGGACAGGGGATACTATAAGTCACCCCTCCACTTT

D gene: -
J gene: TRBJ1-6
clone size: -
V gene: TRBV20-1
CDR3 protein: CSASKAASGNSPLHF
CDR3 DNA: TGCAGTGCTAGTAAGGCGGCAAGTGGCAATTCACCCCTCCACTTT

D gene: -
J gene: TRBJ1-3
clone size: -
V gene: TRBV19
CDR3 protein: CASSIVRRYGDTIYF
CDR3 DNA: TGTGCCAGTAGTATAGTCCGGCGCTATGGGGACACCATATATTTT

D gene: TRBD1
J gene: TRBJ2-2
clone size: -
V gene: TRBV19
CDR3 protein: CASSLSPLDRGTGELFF
CDR3 DNA: TGTGCCAGTAGTCTAAGCCCGCTGGACAGGGGCACCGGGGAGCTGTTTTTT

D gene: -
J gene: TRBJ1-5
clone size: -
V gene: TRBV27
CDR3 protein: CASSQGPYSNQPQHF
CDR3 DNA: TGTGCCAGCAGCCAAGGGCCTTATAGCAATCAGCCCCAGCATTTT

D gene: -
J gene: TRBJ1-4
clone size: -
V gene: TRBV28
CDR3 protein: CASSTQGGHEKLFF
CDR3 DNA: TGTGCCAGCAGTACACAGGGAGGGCATGAAAAACTGTTTTTT

D gene: -
J gene: TRBJ2-1
clone size: -
V gene: TRBV3-1/TRBV3-2
CDR3 protein: CASSQEKGVVNEQFF
CDR3 DNA: TGTGCCAGCAGCCAAGAGAAAGGGGTAGTCAATGAGCAGTTCTTC

D gene: -
J gene: TRBJ1-1
clone size: -
V gene: TRBV25-1
CDR3 protein: CASGGKGVNTEAFF
CDR3 DNA: TGTGCCAGCGGGGGAAAGGGAGTGAACACTGAAGCTTTCTTT

D gene: -
J gene: TRBJ1-5
clone size: few
V gene: TRBV3-1/TRBV3-2
CDR3 protein: CASSQGANQPQHF
CDR3 DNA: TGTGCCAGCAGCCAAGGGGCCAATCAGCCCCAGCATTTT

D gene: TRBD2
J gene: TRBJ2-7
clone size: -
V gene: TRBV14
CDR3 protein: CASSQGGLAGARLVEQYF
CDR3 DNA: TGTGCCAGCAGCCAAGGGGGACTAGCGGGGGCCCGGTTAGTTGAGCAGTACTTC

D gene: -
J gene: TRBJ2-5
clone size: -
V gene: TRBV12-3/TRBV12-4
CDR3 protein: CASSLEGQETQYF
CDR3 DNA: TGTGCCAGCAGTTTAGAGGGACAAGAGACCCAGTACTTC

D gene: TRBD2
J gene: TRBJ2-3
clone size: -
V gene: TRBV11-2
CDR3 protein: CASSLARLAGVSTQYF
CDR3 DNA: TGTGCCAGCAGCTTAGCCCGACTAGCGGGAGTCTCTACGCAGTATTTT

D gene: -
J gene: TRBJ1-1
clone size: once
V gene: TRBV20-1
CDR3 protein: CSAVLPEAFF
CDR3 DNA: TGCAGTGCTGTTCTCCCTGAAGCTTTCTTT

D gene: -
J gene: TRBJ2-5
clone size: -
V gene: TRBV13
CDR3 protein: CASSFKGETQYF
CDR3 DNA: TGTGCCAGCAGCTTCAAGGGAGAGACCCAGTACTTC

D gene: TRBD1
J gene: TRBJ1-1
clone size: -
V gene: TRBV7-9
CDR3 protein: CASSFLQGTGDTEAFF
CDR3 DNA: TGTGCCAGCAGCTTTTTACAGGGGACAGGGGACACTGAAGCTTTCTTT

D gene: -
J gene: TRBJ2-1
clone size: -
V gene: TRBV10-3
CDR3 protein: CAISDLINTNEQFF
CDR3 DNA: TGTGCCATCAGTGACTTAATAAACACGAATGAGCAGTTCTTC

D gene: TRBD1
J gene: TRBJ2-5
clone size: -
V gene: TRBV11-2
CDR3 protein: CASSLGTGQETQYF
CDR3 DNA: TGTGCCAGCAGCCTCGGGACAGGCCAAGAGACCCAGTACTTC

D gene: TRBD1
J gene: TRBJ2-3
clone size: -
V gene: TRBV9
CDR3 protein: CASSLPGQGPDTQYF
CDR3 DNA: TGTGCCAGCAGCTTGCCCGGACAGGGCCCAGATACGCAGTATTTT

D gene: -
J gene: TRBJ2-7
clone size: -
V gene: TRBV19
CDR3 protein: CASSDRQAYEQYF
CDR3 DNA: TGTGCCAGTAGTGACAGACAGGCGTACGAGCAGTACTTC

D gene: -
J gene: TRBJ1-1
clone size: -
V gene: TRBV19
CDR3 protein: CASSIASREAFF
CDR3 DNA: TGTGCCAGTAGTATAGCGTCCAGGGAAGCTTTCTTT

D gene: -
J gene: TRBJ2-7
clone size: -
V gene: TRBV20-1
CDR3 protein: CSASTGTYEQYF
CDR3 DNA: TGCAGTGCTAGTACTGGGACCTACGAGCAGTACTTC

D gene: -
J gene: TRBJ1-1
clone size: -
V gene: TRBV27
CDR3 protein: CASSLSVQGYTEAFF
CDR3 DNA: TGTGCCAGCAGTTTATCAGTTCAGGGATACACTGAAGCTTTCTTT

D gene: TRBD1
J gene: TRBJ1-2
clone size: -
V gene: TRBV3-1/TRBV3-2
CDR3 protein: CASSQPDRGHGYTF
CDR3 DNA: TGTGCCAGCAGCCAACCGGACAGGGGTCATGGCTACACCTTC

D gene: TRBD1
J gene: TRBJ1-4
clone size: -
V gene: TRBV19
CDR3 protein: CASSIRTGSNEKLFF
CDR3 DNA: TGTGCCAGTAGTATCCGGACAGGGTCCAATGAAAAACTGTTTTTT

D gene: -
J gene: TRBJ1-4
clone size: -
V gene: TRBV11-3
CDR3 protein: CASSLESGDLEKLFF
CDR3 DNA: TGTGCCAGCAGCTTAGAGTCAGGGGATTTGGAAAAACTGTTTTTT

D gene: -
J gene: TRBJ2-5
clone size: -
V gene: TRBV5-1
CDR3 protein: CASSLDLETQYF
CDR3 DNA: TGCGCCAGCAGCCTAGATCTGGAGACCCAGTACTTC